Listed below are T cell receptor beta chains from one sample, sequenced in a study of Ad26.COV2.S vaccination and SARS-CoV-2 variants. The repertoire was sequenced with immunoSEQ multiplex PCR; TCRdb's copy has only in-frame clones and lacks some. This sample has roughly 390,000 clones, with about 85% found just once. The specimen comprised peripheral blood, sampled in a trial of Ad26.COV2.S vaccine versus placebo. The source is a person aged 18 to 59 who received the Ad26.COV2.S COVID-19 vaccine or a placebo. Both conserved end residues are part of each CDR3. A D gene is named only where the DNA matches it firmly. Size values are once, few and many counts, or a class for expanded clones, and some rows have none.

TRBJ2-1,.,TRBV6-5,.,TGTGCCAGCAGCCCAGACGGAACATACAATGAGCAGTTCTTC,CASSPDGTYNEQFF
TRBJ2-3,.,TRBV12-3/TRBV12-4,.,TGTGCCAGCAGTTTATCCCCCCTACGTACGCAGTATTTT,CASSLSPLRTQYF
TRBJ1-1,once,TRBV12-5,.,TGTGCTAGTGGTTTGGTTCCCAAGAACACTGAAGCTTTCTTT,CASGLVPKNTEAFF
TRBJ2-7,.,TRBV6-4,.,TGTGCCAGCAGTGAAATTGGCGAGCAGTACTTC,CASSEIGEQYF
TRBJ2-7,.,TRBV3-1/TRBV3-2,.,TGTGCCAGCAGCGACGGGGGCCAGGTCACCTACGAGCAGTACTTC,CASSDGGQVTYEQYF
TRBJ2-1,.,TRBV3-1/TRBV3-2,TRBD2,TGTGCCAGCAGCCCCGGGGGGGCCAACGATGAGCAGTTCTTC,CASSPGGANDEQFF
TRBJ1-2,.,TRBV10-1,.,TGCGCCAGCAGGGCAAAATACCTTGACAGAGCTAACTATGGCTACACCTTC,CASRAKYLDRANYGYTF
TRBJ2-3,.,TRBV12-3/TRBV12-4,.,TGTGCCAGCAGCGAAGATACCCCAGTACGGTATTTT,CASSEDTPVRYF
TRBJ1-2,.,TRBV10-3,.,TGTGCCATCAGTGAGTCGGAAAACTATGGCTACACCTTC,CAISESENYGYTF
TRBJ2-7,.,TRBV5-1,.,TGCGCCAGCGAGGACCTACGGGGCGAGCAGTACTTC,CASEDLRGEQYF
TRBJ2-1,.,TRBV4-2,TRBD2,TGTGCCAGCAGCCAAGATCTTGAGCGGGACCCACTTGAGCAGTTCTTC,CASSQDLERDPLEQFF
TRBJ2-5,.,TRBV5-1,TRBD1,TGCGCCAGCAGCTTGGGGGACAGGGTACAAGAGACCCAGTACTTC,CASSLGDRVQETQYF
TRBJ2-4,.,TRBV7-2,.,TGTGCCAGCAGCTTATTTGGAGGAGACATTCAGTACTTC,CASSLFGGDIQYF
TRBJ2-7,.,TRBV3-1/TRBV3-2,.,TGTGCCAGCAGCCAAGCTGGGGGTCCGGGGGCCTACGAGCAGTACTTC,CASSQAGGPGAYEQYF
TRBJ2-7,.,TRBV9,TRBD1,TGTGCCAGCAGCGAGGACAGGCCCTCACCGGCGTACTTC,CASSEDRPSPAYF
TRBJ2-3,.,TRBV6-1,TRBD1,TGTGCCAGCAGTGATTTTTGGGACAGGGGCACAGATACGCAGTATTTT,CASSDFWDRGTDTQYF
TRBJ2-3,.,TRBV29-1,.,TGCAGCGTCCTCGTCATAGATACGCAGTATTTT,CSVLVIDTQYF
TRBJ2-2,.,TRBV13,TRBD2,TGTGCCAGCAGCTTCGCGCTAGCGGGGTTTACCGGGGAGCTGTTTTTT,CASSFALAGFTGELFF
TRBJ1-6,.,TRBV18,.,TGTGCCAGCTCACCAACGGGCGCTTATAATTCACCCCTCCACTTT,CASSPTGAYNSPLHF
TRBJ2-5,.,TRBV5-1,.,TGCGCCAGCAGCTCCGGGCTGATTGCAGAGACCCAGTACTTC,CASSSGLIAETQYF
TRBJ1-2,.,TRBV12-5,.,TGTGCTAGTGGTTTGTCATCAACACGAGGCTACACCTTC,CASGLSSTRGYTF
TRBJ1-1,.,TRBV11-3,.,TGTGCCAGCAGCTTAGAGGCAGGCACCGAAGCTTTCTTT,CASSLEAGTEAFF
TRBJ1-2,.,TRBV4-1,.,TGCGCCAGCAGCCGGCTAGGAAGGACCCTCAACTATGGCTACACCTTC,CASSRLGRTLNYGYTF
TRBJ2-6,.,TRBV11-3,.,TGTGCCAGCAGCTTCTCTGGGGCCAACGTCCTGACTTTC,CASSFSGANVLTF
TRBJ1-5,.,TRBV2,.,TGTGCCAGCAGGCAGGTTAGCAATCAGCCCCAGCATTTT,CASRQVSNQPQHF
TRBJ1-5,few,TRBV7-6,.,TGTGCCAGCAGCCCCGTGGGGGTTCAGCCCCAGCATTTT,CASSPVGVQPQHF
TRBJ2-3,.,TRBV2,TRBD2,TGTGCCAGTGAAAAAGGGACTAGCGGGGGGGCTGATACGCAGTATTTT,CASEKGTSGGADTQYF
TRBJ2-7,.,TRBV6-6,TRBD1,TGTGCCAGCAGTTACGGGACAGGGATCTACGAGCAGTACTTC,CASSYGTGIYEQYF
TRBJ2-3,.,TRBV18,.,TGTGCCAGCTCACTCTCTACAGGCTCCACAGGTACGCAGTATTTT,CASSLSTGSTGTQYF
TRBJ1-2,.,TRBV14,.,TGTGCCAGCAGCCAAGATAGGACCTATGGCTACACCTTC,CASSQDRTYGYTF
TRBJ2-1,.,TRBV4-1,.,TGCGCCAGCAGCCAGGATTCCGATGAGCAGTTCTTC,CASSQDSDEQFF
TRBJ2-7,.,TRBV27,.,TGTGCCAGCAGTTTATCCCCCGGACAGAGCTCCTACGAGCAGTACTTC,CASSLSPGQSSYEQYF
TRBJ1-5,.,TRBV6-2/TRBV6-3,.,TGTGCCAGCAGCCCCCGAGGGGGAATCAAGCCCCAGCATTTT,CASSPRGGIKPQHF
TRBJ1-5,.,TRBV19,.,TGTGCCAGTAGTATATTATACGATCAGCCCCAGCATTTT,CASSILYDQPQHF
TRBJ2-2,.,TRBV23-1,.,TGCGCCTACCCCTACAGGGAAGTTAGAACCGGGGAGCTGTTTTTT,CAYPYREVRTGELFF
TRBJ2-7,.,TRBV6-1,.,TGTGCCAGCAGTGAAATCCGGGGGTCGGGCTACGAGCAGTACTTC,CASSEIRGSGYEQYF
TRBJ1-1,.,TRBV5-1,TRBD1,TGCGCCAGCAGCTTGGCCCTGCCGGGACAGGGACTGGGCACTGAAGCTTTCTTT,CASSLALPGQGLGTEAFF
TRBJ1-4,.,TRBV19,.,TGTGCCAGTAGTATCATAGGTCCGGAAAAACTGTTTTTT,CASSIIGPEKLFF
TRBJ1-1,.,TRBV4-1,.,TGCGCCAGCAGCCAAGAAGGCAGGGGAGACACTGAAGCTTTCTTT,CASSQEGRGDTEAFF
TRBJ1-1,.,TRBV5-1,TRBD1,TGCGCCAGCAGCTCGGGACAGGGAGACACTGAAGCTTTCTTT,CASSSGQGDTEAFF
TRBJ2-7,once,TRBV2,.,TGTGCCAGCAGGACGCTAGGGTCCGAGCAGTACTTC,CASRTLGSEQYF